The 16 T cell receptor beta chains given below trace back to one sample, sequenced in a study of CD8+ T cells in alopecia areata. RNA, once extracted, was reverse transcribed into cDNA for use as the sequencing template. Assay used: immunoSEQ multiplex PCR; TCRdb lists only in-frame clones, some missing. In total the sample includes 15,000 to 20,000 clones, none of them seen once. The sorting of pooled cutaneous lymph node cells relied on CD4, CD8alpha, NKG2D, NKG2ACE and other markers. The sequenced sample was CD8+ T cells sorted from a lymph node. The origin of the receptors is a C3H/HeJ mouse with alopecia areata. The mice in this strain carry MHC haplotype H2-k.

This clone was seen more than once but under ten times. The germline and genes are mouse ones. The DNA ends 4 residues before the CDR3 does, and the rest of the CDR3 is filled in from the germline J gene. The gene calls are TRBV29 and TRBJ2-1; no reliable D call. The CDR3 loop spans 12 amino acids. Germline values: CDR1 MSHET, CDR2 SYDVDS. V dropped 5 bases and J dropped 6 bases, with 8 bases sitting between them. The CDR3 region is CASSPHFAEQFF. The CDR3 bases that were read are TGTGCTAGCAGTCCCCATTTTGCT.

This clone has more than one count but fewer than ten. TCRdb lists a protein that is different at residue 11 from the translated DNA; the protein given here uses the DNA translation. Gene names refer to mouse genes. With the read ending 3 residues before the CDR3 end, the germline J gene is used to fill in that end. The V gene is TRBV19, the J gene TRBJ1-3; TRBD1 agrees at 8 bases. The length of the CDR3 is 14 residues. The V gene end was trimmed by 6 bases and the J gene end by 2 bases; junction bases not matched to a gene: 4. Germline CDR1 and CDR2: FNHDT and SITEND (reference sequence). CDR3 DNA, as far as it was read: TGTGCCAGCACATGGACAGGGACTGGAAATACG. Protein product: CASTWTGTGNT. The full CDR3 is CASTWTGTGNTLYF.

This clone was observed a handful of times. The listed genes are named as in mouse. The CDR3 goes on 4 residues after the read ends, and that part is filled in from the germline J gene. The gene calls are TRBV13-3 and TRBJ2-5, with 11 nucleotides matching TRBD2. The CDR3 contains 13 residues. Germline V gene data show CDR1 as NNHDY and CDR2 as SYVADS. This chain's CDR3 is CASSRDWGDTQYF. Incomplete CDR3 DNA: TGTGCCAGCAGTCGGGACTGGGGGGAC. The full variable domain, rest sourced from reference TRBV13-3 and TRBJ2-5, is EAAVTQSPRSKVAVTGGKVTLSCHQTNNHDYMYWYRQDTGHGLRLIHYSYVADSTEKGDIPDGYKASRPSQENFSLILELASLSQTAVYFCASSRDWGDTQYFGPGTRLLVL.

This clone is labeled hyperexpanded (1% or more). Germline and genes: mouse. From the germline J gene comes the end of the CDR3, since the read stops 4 residues before it. At the DNA level, this CDR3 is encoded by other sequences in the same sample as well. The chain couples TRBV19 to TRBJ1-1, with 9 bases fitting TRBD1. This CDR3 spans 14 amino acids. Germline loops: CDR1 FNHDT, CDR2 SITEND (reference sequence). J gave up 2 bases and V 4 bases, and 3 bases lay outside the gene matches. The CDR3 reads CASSLQGANTEVFF. The DNA read from the CDR3 is TGTGCCAGCAGTCTACAGGGGGCTAACACA.

For this clone: The listed genes are named as in mouse. The sequence runs out 4 residues before the end of the CDR3; the remainder is reconstructed from the germline J gene. The rearrangement links TRBV13-1 to TRBJ2-7; 8 nucleotides align to TRBD2. This CDR3 is 14 amino acids long. CDR1 NSHNY and CDR2 SYGAGN come from the germline V gene. The junction had 1 base not matched to a gene; V was cut back by 2 bases and J by 0 bases. CDR3: CASSDDWGSYEQYF. CDR3 DNA, as far as it was read: TGTGCCAGCAGTGACGACTGGGGCTCCTAT.

This clone was seen a few times. Mouse gene names apply. The sequenced fragment ends 4 residues before the CDR3 boundary, so the rest is inferred from the germline J gene. The chain carries TRBV19 and TRBJ2-2; the match to TRBD2 covers 10 bases. The CDR3 has 13 residues. In germline, CDR1 is FNHDT, CDR2 SITEND (reference sequence). The V and J ends lost 5 bases and 5 bases, in that order; junction bases with no gene match: 0. CDR3: CASRGLGTGQLYF. The sequenced CDR3 bases are TGTGCCAGCAGGGGACTGGGGACCGGG.

This clone counts as large. The protein given in TCRdb and the translation of the DNA differ at residue 13, and the sequence presented here derives from the DNA. Gene names refer to mouse genes. The read ends 3 residues shy of where the CDR3 ends; the end is completed using the germline J gene. The chain couples TRBV13-2 to TRBJ1-6; the match to TRBD1 covers 10 bases. TRBJ1-6 is identified as an open reading frame with a role that is uncertain. The V gene's germline CDR1 is NNHNN and CDR2 SYGAGS (reference sequence). V lost 1 base, J lost 6 bases, and 4 bases stayed unmatched. The CDR3 is 16 amino acids. Incomplete CDR3 DNA: TGTGCCAGCGGTGATAGGGGGACAGGGGTTAATTCGCCC. It translates to CASGDRGTGVNSP. The entire CDR3 sequence reads CASGDRGTGVNSPLYF.

The sample holds a few counts of this clone. Any gene name here is a mouse gene name. The read falls 4 residues short of the CDR3 end, and the missing part is taken from the germline J gene. J is TRBJ1-4 and V is TRBV13-3; 8 bases fit TRBD1. There are 15 residues in the CDR3. Germline lookup yields CDR1 NNHDY and CDR2 SYVADS. V shed 2 bases and J 4 bases; nucleotides not matched to a gene: 4. The part of the CDR3 DNA that was read is TGTGCCAGCAGTGACGGGACAGGTATCAACGAA. Translated, it gives CASSDGTGINE. The CDR3, in full, reads CASSDGTGINERLFF.

In its sample, this clone was seen a few times. The genes are named according to mouse. Coverage ceases 4 residues before the CDR3 finishes, and the germline J gene fills in the end. This chain links TRBV19 with TRBJ1-1; TRBD1 matches 7 bases. The V gene's germline CDR1 is FNHDT and CDR2 SITEND (reference sequence). The V gene end was trimmed by 2 bases and the J gene end by 1 base; junction bases not matched to a gene: 5. This CDR3 spans 15 amino acids. The CDR3 here is CASSMNAGGNTEVFF. CDR3 DNA (partial): TGTGCCAGCAGTATGAATGCAGGGGGAAACACA. Full variable domain (outside the CDR3, taken from reference TRBV19 and TRBJ1-1): GGIITQTPKFLIGQEGQKLTLKCQQNFNHDTMYWYRQDSGKGLRLIYYSITENDLQKGDLSEGYDASREKKSSFSLTVTSAQKNEMAVFLCASSMNAGGNTEVFFGKGTRLTVV.

This clone appeared many times. Gene names follow the mouse nomenclature. The read comes to an end 4 residues before the CDR3 does, leaving the germline J gene to fill in the end. V is TRBV13-3 and J is TRBJ2-1; 9 bases are shared with TRBD1. Germline CDR1 is NNHDY and CDR2 is SYVADS. The CDR3 consists of 13 residues. CDR3 DNA (partial): TGTGCCAGCAGTCCGACAGGGGGTCCT. This translates into CASSPTGGP. Given in full, the CDR3 is CASSPTGGPEQFF.

Comment on this clone: Any gene name here is a mouse gene name. The read stops 4 residues short of the end of the CDR3; the missing end is completed from the germline J gene. The genes are TRBV13-3 and TRBJ2-4; 10 bases are a match to TRBD1. With V trimmed by 3 bases and J by 0 bases, 4 bases remained unmatched. Per germline, CDR1 NNHDY and CDR2 SYVADS. The CDR3 length is 16 residues. CDR3 sequence: CASSAGTGASQNTLYF. CDR3 DNA, as far as it was read: TGTGCCAGCAGTGCCGGGACAGGGGCTAGTCAAAAC.

This clone was counted many times. Gene names are the mouse ones. The read ends 4 residues shy of where the CDR3 ends; the end is completed using the germline J gene. The chain is built from TRBV13-3 and TRBJ1-1; TRBD1 might be the D (6 bases). The germline CDR1 and CDR2 sequences are NNHDY and SYVADS. V lost 4 bases, J lost 1 base, and 11 bases lay in between. The CDR3 extends over 14 amino acids. This CDR3 reads CASSWGRGNTEVFF. Partial CDR3 DNA: TGTGCCAGCAGTTGGGGCAGGGGAAACACA.

This clone was seen at least ten times. Mouse gene names apply. The DNA ends 4 residues before the CDR3 does, and the rest of the CDR3 is filled in from the germline J gene. This sequence joins TRBV13-3 and TRBJ2-1; TRBD2 aligns across 8 bases. Germline V gives CDR1 NNHDY, CDR2 SYVADS. The CDR3 is 14 residues long. Trimming at V came to 4 bases and at J to 2 bases, leaving 2 bases not matched to a gene. The CDR3 loop reads CASSLGGDYAEQFF. The sequenced CDR3 bases are TGTGCCAGCAGTCTGGGGGGTGACTATGCT.

On this clone: Mouse gene names and germline throughout. CDR3 region: CTCSAGGGIGQLYF. The sequenced part of the CDR3 DNA is TGCACCTGCAGTGCAGGGGGCGGCATCGGG. The rearrangement joins TRBV1 to TRBJ2-2, with D perhaps matching TRBD1 or TRBD2 (5 bases each). The CDR3 end lies 4 residues beyond the end of the read and is filled in from the germline J gene. The CDR3 extends over 14 amino acids. From germline, CDR1 is NSQYPW and CDR2 LRSPGD (reference sequence).

This clone was observed a handful of times. Gene names are the mouse ones. CDR3 DNA, as far as it was read: TGTGCCAGCAGCCCCCACCCGGGACAAAACACA. It is translated as CASSPHPGQNT. The full CDR3 protein is CASSPHPGQNTEVFF. The gene calls are TRBV5 and TRBJ1-1; maybe TRBD1 (6 bases). The read stops 4 residues short of the end of the CDR3; the missing end is completed from the germline J gene. This CDR3 spans 15 amino acids. The germline V gene encodes CDR1 LGHNA and CDR2 YNLKQL (reference sequence). Trimming stripped 4 bases from V and 1 base from J, with 13 bases between.

Regarding this clone: An end of the junction does not agree with germline; a read error may underlie this. Gene names refer to mouse genes. The read comes to an end 4 residues before the CDR3 does, leaving the germline J gene to fill in the end. The chain combines TRBV1 with TRBJ2-2; D perhaps matches TRBD1 (6 bases). CDR3 length equals 15 residues. Germline CDR1 NSQYPW, CDR2 LRSPGD (reference sequence). CDR3 in amino acids: CSCSAVRGVTGQLYF. The covered CDR3 bases are TGCTCCTGCAGTGCAGTCAGGGGAGTCACCGGG.